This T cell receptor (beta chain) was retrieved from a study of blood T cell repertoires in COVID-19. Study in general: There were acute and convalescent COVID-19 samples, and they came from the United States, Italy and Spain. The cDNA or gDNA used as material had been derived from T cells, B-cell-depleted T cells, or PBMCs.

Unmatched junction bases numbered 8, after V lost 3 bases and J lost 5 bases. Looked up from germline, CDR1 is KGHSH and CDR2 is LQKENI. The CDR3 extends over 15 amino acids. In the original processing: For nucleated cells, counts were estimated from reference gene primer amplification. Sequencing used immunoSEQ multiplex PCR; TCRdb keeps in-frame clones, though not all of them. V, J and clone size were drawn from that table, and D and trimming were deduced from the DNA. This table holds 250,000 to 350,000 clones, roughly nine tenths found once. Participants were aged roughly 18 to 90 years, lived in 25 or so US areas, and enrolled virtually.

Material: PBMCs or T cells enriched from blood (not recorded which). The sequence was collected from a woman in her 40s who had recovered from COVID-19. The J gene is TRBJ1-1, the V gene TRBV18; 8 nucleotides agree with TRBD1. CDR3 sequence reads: CASSPTLQGETEAFF. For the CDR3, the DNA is TGTGCCAGCTCACCGACGTTACAGGGGGAAACTGAAGCTTTCTTT.